The rows below give T cell receptor beta chains drawn from one sample of a study of cytomegalovirus exposure and HLA in healthy donors. Assay used: immunoSEQ multiplex PCR; TCRdb lists only in-frame clones, some missing. Of under 130,000 clones in the sample, roughly 73% were seen once. Sequencing was performed on PBMCs. The origin of the receptors is a woman in her thirties or forties in good health and CMV-seropositive. Each CDR3 is given with its conserved first and last residue.

j_gene,v_gene,CDR3aa
TRBJ1-5,TRBV6-1,CASSGQGVYQPQHF
TRBJ2-3,TRBV5-1,CASSLDARTDTQYF
TRBJ2-1,TRBV2,CASIRQGNEQFF
TRBJ2-2,TRBV10-3,CAISPFDMTTGELFF
TRBJ1-5,TRBV27,CASSSIQGVAGQPQHF
TRBJ2-5,TRBV9,CASSGAGGLEETQYF
TRBJ2-5,TRBV7-8,CASSPETGLGETQYF
TRBJ2-7,TRBV9,CASSVESGYSYEQYF
TRBJ1-2,TRBV5-1,CASSGQGAGDYGYTF
TRBJ2-1,TRBV5-6,CASSSLAGGPNNEQFF
TRBJ2-7,TRBV28,CASSLYPGSFYEQYF
TRBJ2-1,TRBV14,CASSPHSPGTGAPNEQFF
TRBJ2-7,TRBV11-1,CASSLYANHPAQGYEQYF
TRBJ2-3,TRBV5-4,CASSLTTNLRDTQYF
TRBJ2-3,TRBV11-2,CASSLAGGDVYTQYF
TRBJ2-1,TRBV18,CASSPIRGLLYNEQFF
TRBJ1-5,TRBV28,CASSGGFFSNQPQHF
TRBJ2-7,TRBV28,CASSLWAGRQYF
TRBJ2-7,TRBV10-2,CASRGGLGQGSAYEQYF
TRBJ2-7,TRBV6-1,CASSERTVREQYF
TRBJ2-1,TRBV21-1,CASNAGTRLLAHEQFF
TRBJ2-7,TRBV6-4,CASSQEGGPTYEQYF
TRBJ1-1,TRBV27,CASSLEGDTEAFF
TRBJ2-4,TRBV2,CASSDVPGAKNIQYF
TRBJ1-1,TRBV19,CASMGSGARTPWMNTEAFF
TRBJ2-1,TRBV4-1,CASSQVAGASNEQFF